Below are 3 T cell receptor beta chains sequenced from a single sample in a study of T cells after yellow fever vaccination. Each CDR3 protein is one row after TCRdb ran MiXCR on the 5' RACE reads. The data hold 500,000 to 650,000 distinct CDR3 sequences, with about 15% observed a single time. The starting material was PBMCs, obtained around 5 days after the first yellow fever vaccination. The origin of the receptors is a man younger than 35 who received the YFV17D yellow fever vaccine.

V and J are TRBV7-6 and TRBJ2-7; D remains ambiguous. V was cut by 1 base and J by 7 bases, with 11 bases left in between. Germline CDR1 SGHVS, CDR2 FNYEAQ. This CDR3 is built from 13 residues. CDR3 protein: CASSLETAREQYF. The CDR3 nucleotides read TGTGCCAGCAGCTTAGAAACGGCGCGGGAGCAGTACTTC.

This clonotype was seen many times. This chain joins TRBV12-3 or TRBV12-4 and TRBJ2-3; D may be TRBD2 (6 bases). The CDR3 is 15 residues long. Trimming removed 6 bases from V and 0 bases from J, with 13 bases in between. The CDR3 region has the DNA TGTGCCAGCAGCCCCGGGACTGGGAGCACAGATACGCAGTATTTT. Residues: CASSPGTGSTDTQYF.

The chain combines TRBV7-8 with TRBJ1-3; 7 bases map to TRBD1. V was pared by 3 bases and J by 7 bases, with 6 bases of the junction left unmatched. The CDR3 extends over 14 amino acids. CDR1 is SGHVS and CDR2 is FQNEAQ in the germline V gene. The CDR3 spells CASSFRGATNTIYF. CDR3 in DNA: TGTGCCAGCAGCTTCAGGGGGGCAACGAACACCATATATTTT.